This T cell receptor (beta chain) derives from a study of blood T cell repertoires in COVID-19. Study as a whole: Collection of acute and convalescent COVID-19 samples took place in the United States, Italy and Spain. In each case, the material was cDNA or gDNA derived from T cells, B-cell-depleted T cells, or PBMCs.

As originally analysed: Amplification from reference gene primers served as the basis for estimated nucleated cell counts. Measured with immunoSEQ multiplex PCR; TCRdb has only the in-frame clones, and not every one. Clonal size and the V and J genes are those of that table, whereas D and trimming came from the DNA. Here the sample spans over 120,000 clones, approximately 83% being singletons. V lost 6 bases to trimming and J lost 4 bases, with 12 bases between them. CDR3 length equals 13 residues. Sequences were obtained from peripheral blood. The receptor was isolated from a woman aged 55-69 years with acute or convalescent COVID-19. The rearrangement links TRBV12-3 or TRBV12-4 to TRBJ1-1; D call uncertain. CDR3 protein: CASSRRSFTEAFF. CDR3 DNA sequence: TGTGCCAGCAGCCGAAGGAGCTTCACTGAAGCTTTCTTT.